The 2 T cell receptor beta chains listed next were all sequenced from one sample in a study of early T cells in non-severe SARS-CoV-2 infection. TCRdb called the 5' RACE reads again in MiXCR, with one record for every CDR3 protein. The sample contains around 84,000 distinct CDR3 sequences, roughly a tenth of which appear only once. Material: whole blood, obtained at baseline. These receptors came from an adult who was a healthcare worker with PCR-confirmed SARS-CoV-2 infection or an uninfected control (not recorded which).

This clonotype came up a few times. The chain combines TRBV27 with TRBJ1-1; D uncertain. CDR3 length: 13 amino acids. Trimming removed 2 bases at V and 1 base at J, with 5 bases between. Germline V gives CDR1 MNHEY, CDR2 SMNVEV (reference sequence). CDR3 nucleotides: TGTGCCAGCAGTTTACGGCCGAACACTGAAGCTTTCTTT. This codes for CASSLRPNTEAFF.

This clonotype was seen more than once but under ten times. This rearrangement joins TRBV7-2 to TRBJ2-2; 11 bases match TRBD2. The V gene end was trimmed by 1 base and the J gene end by 0 bases; junction bases not matched to a gene: 7. The length of the CDR3 is 19 residues. The germline CDR1 and CDR2 sequences are SGHTA and FQGNSA. CDR3 coding DNA: TGTGCCAGCAGCTTAGTAGGTAGCGGGAGGGTCACGAACACCGGGGAGCTGTTTTTT. This translates into CASSLVGSGRVTNTGELFF.